This T cell receptor (beta chain) was observed in a study of T cell changes during pregnancy in multiple sclerosis. Sequencing was performed with immunoSEQ multiplex PCR; in TCRdb, only in-frame clones are kept and a portion is missing. The sample holds approximately 70,000 clones, about nine tenths seen once. V was shortened by 5 bases and J by 3 bases, with 17 bases between the two germline ends. The CDR3 covers 14 residues. Germline CDR1 GTSNPN, CDR2 SVGIG (reference sequence). V gene TRBV30 combines with J gene TRBJ2-7, with D possibly matching TRBD2 (5 bases). This sample comprised peripheral blood, obtained in the first trimester of pregnancy. The sequence derives from a female donor with multiple sclerosis, enrolled in a pregnancy study. The CDR3 coding sequence is TGTGCCTGGCAACTAGGGCAGCCGGGCTACGAGCAGTACTTC. It codes for CAWQLGQPGYEQYF.